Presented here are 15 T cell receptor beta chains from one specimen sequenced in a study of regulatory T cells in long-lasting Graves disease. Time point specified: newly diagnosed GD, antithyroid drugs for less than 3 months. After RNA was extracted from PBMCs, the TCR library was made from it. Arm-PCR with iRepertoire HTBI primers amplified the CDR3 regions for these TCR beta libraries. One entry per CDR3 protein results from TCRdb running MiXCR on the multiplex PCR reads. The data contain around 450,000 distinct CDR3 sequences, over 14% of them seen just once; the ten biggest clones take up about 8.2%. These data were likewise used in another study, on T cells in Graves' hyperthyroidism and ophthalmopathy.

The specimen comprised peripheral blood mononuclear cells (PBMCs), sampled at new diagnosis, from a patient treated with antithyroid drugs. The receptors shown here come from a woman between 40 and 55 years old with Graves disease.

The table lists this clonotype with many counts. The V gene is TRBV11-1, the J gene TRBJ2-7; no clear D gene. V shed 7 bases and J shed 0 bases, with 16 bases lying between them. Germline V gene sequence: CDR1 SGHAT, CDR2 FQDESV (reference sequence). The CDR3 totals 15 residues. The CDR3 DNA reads TGTGCCAGCACCTCCGAAGAGGACGCCTCCTACGAGCAGTACTTC. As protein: CASTSEEDASYEQYF.

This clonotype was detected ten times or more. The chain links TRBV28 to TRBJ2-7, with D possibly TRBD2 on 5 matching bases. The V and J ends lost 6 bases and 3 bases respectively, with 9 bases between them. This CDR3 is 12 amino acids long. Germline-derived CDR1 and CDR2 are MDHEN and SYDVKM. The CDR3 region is CASRDAGYEQYF. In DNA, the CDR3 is TGTGCCAGCAGGGACGCGGGCTACGAGCAGTACTTC.

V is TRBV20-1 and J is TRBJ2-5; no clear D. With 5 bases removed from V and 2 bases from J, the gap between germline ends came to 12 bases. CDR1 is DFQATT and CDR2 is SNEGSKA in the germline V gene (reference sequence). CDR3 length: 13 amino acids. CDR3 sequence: CSAFTYSQETQYF. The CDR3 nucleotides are TGCAGTGCTTTTACCTATTCTCAAGAGACCCAGTACTTC.

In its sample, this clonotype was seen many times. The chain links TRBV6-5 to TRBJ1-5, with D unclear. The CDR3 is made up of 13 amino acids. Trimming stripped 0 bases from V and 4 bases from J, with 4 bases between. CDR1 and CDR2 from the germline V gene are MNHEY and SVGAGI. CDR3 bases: TGTGCCAGCAGTTACTCTAGGAATCAGCCCCAGCATTTT. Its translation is CASSYSRNQPQHF.

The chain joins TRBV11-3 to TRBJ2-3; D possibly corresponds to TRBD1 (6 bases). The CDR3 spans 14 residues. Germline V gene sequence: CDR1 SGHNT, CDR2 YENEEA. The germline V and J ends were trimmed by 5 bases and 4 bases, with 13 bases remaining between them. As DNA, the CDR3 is TGTGCCAGCAGCCCCACAGGGTTCGCAGATACGCAGTATTTT. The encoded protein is CASSPTGFADTQYF.

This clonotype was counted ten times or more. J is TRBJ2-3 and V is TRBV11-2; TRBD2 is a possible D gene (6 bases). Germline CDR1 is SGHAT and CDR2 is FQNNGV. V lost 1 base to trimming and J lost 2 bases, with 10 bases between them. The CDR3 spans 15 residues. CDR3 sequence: CASSLGPSDTDTQYF. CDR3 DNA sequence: TGTGCCAGCAGCTTAGGCCCTAGCGACACAGATACGCAGTATTTT.

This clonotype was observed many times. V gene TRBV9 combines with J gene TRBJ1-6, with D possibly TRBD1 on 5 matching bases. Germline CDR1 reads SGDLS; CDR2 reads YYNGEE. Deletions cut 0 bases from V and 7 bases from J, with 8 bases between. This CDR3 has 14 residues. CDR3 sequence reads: CASSVVDINSPLHF. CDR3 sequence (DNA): TGTGCCAGCAGCGTAGTGGACATAAATTCACCCCTCCACTTT. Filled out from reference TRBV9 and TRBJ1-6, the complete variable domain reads DSGVTQTPKHLITATGQRVTLRCSPRSGDLSVYWYQQSLDQGLQFLIQYYNGEERAKGNILERFSAQQFPDLHSELNLSSLELGDSALYFCASSVVDINSPLHFGNGTRLTVT.

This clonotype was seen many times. The CDR3 loop reads CSARVGTGDYEQYF. CDR3 coding DNA: TGCAGTGCTAGAGTGGGGACAGGGGACTACGAGCAGTACTTC. The chain recombines TRBV20-1 with TRBJ2-7; the match to TRBD1 covers 10 bases. V shed 1 base, J shed 3 bases, and the junction held 3 bases outside the gene matches. This CDR3 is built from 14 residues. Germline V lookup: CDR1 DFQATT, CDR2 SNEGSKA (reference sequence).

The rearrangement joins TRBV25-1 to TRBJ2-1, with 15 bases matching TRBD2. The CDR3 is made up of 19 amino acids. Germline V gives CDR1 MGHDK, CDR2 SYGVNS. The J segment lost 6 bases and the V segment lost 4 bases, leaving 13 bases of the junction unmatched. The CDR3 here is CASSGSNRTSGRGINEQFF. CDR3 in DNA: TGTGCCAGCAGTGGATCCAATCGGACTAGCGGGAGGGGGATCAATGAGCAGTTCTTC. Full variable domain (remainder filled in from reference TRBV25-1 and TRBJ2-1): EADIYQTPRYLVIGTGKKITLECSQTMGHDKMYWYQQDPGMELHLIHYSYGVNSTEKGDLSSESTVSRIRTEHFPLTLESARPSHTSQYLCASSGSNRTSGRGINEQFFGPGTRLTVL.

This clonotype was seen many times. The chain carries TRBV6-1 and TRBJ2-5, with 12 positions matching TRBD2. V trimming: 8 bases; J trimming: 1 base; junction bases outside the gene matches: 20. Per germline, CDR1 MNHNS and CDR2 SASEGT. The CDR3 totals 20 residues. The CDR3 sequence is CASRSTLTSGSGRLQETQYF. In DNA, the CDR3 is TGTGCCAGCCGATCGACCCTGACTAGCGGGAGTGGACGGCTCCAAGAGACCCAGTACTTC.

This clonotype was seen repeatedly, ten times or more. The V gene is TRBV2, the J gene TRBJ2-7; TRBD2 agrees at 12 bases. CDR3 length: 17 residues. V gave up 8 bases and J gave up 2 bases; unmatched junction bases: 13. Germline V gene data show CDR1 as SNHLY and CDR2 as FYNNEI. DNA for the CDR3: TGTGCCAGCCGGGTTTTGGCTAGCGGGAGGGTCACCTACGAGCAGTACTTC. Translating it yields CASRVLASGRVTYEQYF.

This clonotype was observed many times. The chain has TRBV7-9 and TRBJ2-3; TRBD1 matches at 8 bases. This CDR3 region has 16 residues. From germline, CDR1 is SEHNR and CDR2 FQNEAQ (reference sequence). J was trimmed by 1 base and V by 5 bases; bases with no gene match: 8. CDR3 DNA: TGTGCCAGCAGCCCTTCAGGGGGCGTGGGCACAGATACGCAGTATTTT. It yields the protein CASSPSGGVGTDTQYF.

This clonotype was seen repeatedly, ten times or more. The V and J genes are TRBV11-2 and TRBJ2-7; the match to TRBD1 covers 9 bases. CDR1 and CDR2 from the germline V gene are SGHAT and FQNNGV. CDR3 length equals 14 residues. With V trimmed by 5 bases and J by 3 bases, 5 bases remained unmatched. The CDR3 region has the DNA TGTGCCAGCAGCCAGGACAGGGGAAGCTACGAGCAGTACTTC. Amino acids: CASSQDRGSYEQYF.

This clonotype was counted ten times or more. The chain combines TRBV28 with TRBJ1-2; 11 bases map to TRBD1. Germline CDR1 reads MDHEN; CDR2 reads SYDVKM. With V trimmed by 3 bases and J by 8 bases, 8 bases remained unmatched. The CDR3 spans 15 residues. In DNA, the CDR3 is TGTGCCAGCAGTTTTAGGACAGGGGGCCGAGAGGGCTACACCTTC. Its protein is CASSFRTGGREGYTF.

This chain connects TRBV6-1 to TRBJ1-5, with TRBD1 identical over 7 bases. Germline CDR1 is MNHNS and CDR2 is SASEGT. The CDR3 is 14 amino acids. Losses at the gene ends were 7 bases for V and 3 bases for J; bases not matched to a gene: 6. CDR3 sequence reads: CASTPGGYNQPQHF. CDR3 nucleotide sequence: TGTGCCAGCACCCCAGGGGGTTACAATCAGCCCCAGCATTTT.